One sample yielded the 10 T cell receptor beta chains listed below, sequenced in a study of a mutant IDH1 vaccine in newly diagnosed glioma (dated by TCRdb to about 2021). Their antigens remain unidentified. Library preparation was by the immunoSEQ multiplex PCR assay. Not all clones reach the TCRdb copy of this immuneACCESS table, which keeps in-frame sequences only. Checked studies attribute under half of the gap to unresolved V genes and leave the rest unexplained. The sample has roughly 46,000 clones on record, about four fifths of them singletons. Under 4.5% of the sample is taken by the ten largest. In the paper's terms, the time point label means: week 47, end of study. Each vaccine dose was 300 ug of a 20-mer mutant IDH1 peptide in Montanide, given subcutaneously with topical imiquimod. The sample was PBMCs, taken from a glioma patient whose treatment included an IDH1 peptide vaccine. These receptors were obtained from a woman aged 25 to 45 with glioma. Some clones in this sample may be carry-over from other donors' samples.

In its sample, this clone was seen once. V gene TRBV4-1 combines with J gene TRBJ1-2; maybe TRBD1 (6 bases). With 0 bases removed from V and 4 bases from J, the gap between germline ends came to 12 bases. CDR1 and CDR2 (germline): MGHRA, YSYEKL. The CDR3 consists of 15 residues. CDR3 sequence (DNA): TGCGCCAGCAGCCAAGATTGGGGGGCCAGCTATGGCTACACCTTC. Amino acids: CASSQDWGASYGYTF.

The chain combines TRBV5-6 with TRBJ1-1; D is undetermined. The CDR3 loop spans 15 amino acids. V lost 2 bases and J 3 bases, leaving 14 bases between the germline ends. Germline V gives CDR1 SGHDT, CDR2 YYEEEE. CDR3 in DNA: TGTGCCAGCAGCTTTCGGGGTCCGGCCTACACTGAAGCTTTCTTT. It specifies CASSFRGPAYTEAFF.

The chain has TRBV7-7 and TRBJ2-7; D is perhaps TRBD1 or TRBD2 (5 bases each). In germline, CDR1 is SSHAT, CDR2 FNYEAQ (reference sequence). The CDR3 is made up of 10 amino acids. The CDR3 region is CGGEEDEQYF. In DNA, the CDR3 is TGTGGGGGCGAGGAGGACGAGCAGTACTTC.

This clone has more than one count but fewer than ten. This sequence joins TRBV11-3 and TRBJ2-5; 8 nucleotides line up with TRBD2. This CDR3 has 14 residues. With V trimmed by 3 bases and J by 7 bases, 7 bases remained unmatched. Germline V CDR1 and CDR2: SGHNT, YENEEA. Here the CDR3 reads CASSFTQRERTQYF. DNA of the CDR3: TGTGCCAGCAGCTTTACACAGCGGGAGCGGACCCAGTACTTC.

There are a few counts of this clone. V gene TRBV5-1 combines with J gene TRBJ1-2; tentatively, D is TRBD1 (5 bases). This CDR3 contains 14 residues. The germline gives CDR1 SGHRS, CDR2 YFSETQ. V was pared by 2 bases and J by 7 bases, with 15 bases between. CDR3 bases: TGCGCCAGCAGCTTTCTGGGGACGGAGGGTGGCTACACCTTC. It is translated as CASSFLGTEGGYTF.

The chain uses TRBV9 and TRBJ2-7; possibly TRBD2 for D (6 bases). V was clipped by 4 bases and J by 2 bases, with 19 bases between them. CDR3 length equals 16 residues. Germline V gene sequence: CDR1 SGDLS, CDR2 YYNGEE. CDR3 region: CASSSNRDSHTYEQYF. CDR3 sequence (DNA): TGTGCCAGCAGCTCGAACCGGGACTCGCATACCTACGAGCAGTACTTC.

This clone was found once. The chain has TRBV2 and TRBJ2-3, with 9 bases aligning to TRBD2. This CDR3 spans 14 amino acids. CDR1 is SNHLY, CDR2 FYNNEI, per germline. With 4 bases clipped from V and 1 base from J, the junction kept 0 bases outside the gene matches. The CDR3 reads CASSGLAGTDTQYF. The CDR3 DNA follows: TGTGCCAGCAGTGGACTAGCGGGCACAGATACGCAGTATTTT.

V gene TRBV5-6 combines with J gene TRBJ2-2; possibly TRBD2 for D (7 bases). V lost 2 bases and J 4 bases, leaving 15 bases between the germline ends. The CDR3 has 16 amino acids. Germline V gene lookup returns CDR1 SGHDT and CDR2 YYEEEE. The CDR3 DNA follows: TGTGCCAGCAGCTTCGCTGGGGGGGCGGGCACCGGGGAGCTGTTTTTT. This encodes CASSFAGGAGTGELFF.

The chain joins TRBV5-4 to TRBJ1-2; 8 positions agree with TRBD1. This CDR3 comprises 17 residues. Germline assignment: CDR1 SGHNT and CDR2 YYREEE (reference sequence). V shed 0 bases, J shed 4 bases, and the junction held 11 bases outside the gene matches. CDR3 residues: CASSLESIAGTGYGYTF. The CDR3 nucleotides read TGTGCCAGCAGCTTGGAATCGATAGCAGGGACAGGCTATGGCTACACCTTC.

The chain uses TRBV10-3 and TRBJ2-7, with 7 bases identical to TRBD2. V gave up 4 bases and J gave up 5 bases; unmatched junction bases: 14. Germline CDR1 reads ENHRY; CDR2 reads SYGVKD. This CDR3 is 16 amino acids long. CDR3 nucleotides: TGTGCCATCAGTGGTAAATCCGGACTAGTCGGGGACGAGCAGTACTTC. This encodes CAISGKSGLVGDEQYF.